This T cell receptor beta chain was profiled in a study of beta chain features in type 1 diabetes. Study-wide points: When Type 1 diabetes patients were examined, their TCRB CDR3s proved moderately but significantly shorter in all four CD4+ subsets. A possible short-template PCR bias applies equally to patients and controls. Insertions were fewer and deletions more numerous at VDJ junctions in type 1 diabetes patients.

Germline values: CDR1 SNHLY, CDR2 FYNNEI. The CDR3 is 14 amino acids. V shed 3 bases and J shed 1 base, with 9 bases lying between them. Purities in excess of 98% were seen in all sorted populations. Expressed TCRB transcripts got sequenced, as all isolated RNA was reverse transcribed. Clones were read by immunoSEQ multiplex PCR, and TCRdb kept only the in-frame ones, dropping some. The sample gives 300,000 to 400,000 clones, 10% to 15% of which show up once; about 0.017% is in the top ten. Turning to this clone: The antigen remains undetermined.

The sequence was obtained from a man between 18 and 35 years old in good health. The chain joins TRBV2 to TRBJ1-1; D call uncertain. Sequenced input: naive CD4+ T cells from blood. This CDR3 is CASSESEQNTEAFF. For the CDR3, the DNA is TGTGCCAGCAGTGAGAGTGAGCAGAACACTGAAGCTTTCTTT.